The clone carrying this T cell receptor (beta chain) has only a few counts. No antigen is known for it. This specimen comes from a study of CD8 T cells in ankylosing spondylitis. General study findings and limits: Seemingly characteristic of ankylosing spondylitis blood was a TCR beta motif consisting of fewer than 10 highly homologous variants.

V was trimmed by 8 bases and J by 5 bases, leaving 12 bases between them. Germline CDR1 and CDR2: SEHNR and FQNEAQ (reference sequence). The CDR3 length is 12 residues. Each CDR3 protein is one row after TCRdb ran MiXCR on the 5' RACE reads. The table has a few hundred thousand distinct CDR3 sequences, more than 15% seen once. The sequencing input was blood, either unsorted or a sorted T cell fraction (not recorded which). This sequence joins TRBV7-9 and TRBJ2-5; D is possibly TRBD1 (6 bases). The receptor comes from a male donor with ankylosing spondylitis or in good health (not recorded which). The chain's CDR3 is CASRTASETQYF. DNA for the CDR3: TGTGCCAGCCGGACAGCCAGTGAGACCCAGTACTTC.